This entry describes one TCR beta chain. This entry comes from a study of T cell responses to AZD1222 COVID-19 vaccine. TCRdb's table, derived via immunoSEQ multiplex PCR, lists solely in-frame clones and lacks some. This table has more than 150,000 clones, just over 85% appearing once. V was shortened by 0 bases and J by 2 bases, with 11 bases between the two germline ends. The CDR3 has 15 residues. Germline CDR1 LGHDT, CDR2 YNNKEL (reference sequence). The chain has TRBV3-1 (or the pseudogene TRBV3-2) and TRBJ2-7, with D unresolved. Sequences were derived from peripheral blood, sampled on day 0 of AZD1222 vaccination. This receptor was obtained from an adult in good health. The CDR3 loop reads CASSQDLALAYEQYF. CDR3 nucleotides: TGTGCCAGCAGCCAAGATTTGGCCCTGGCCTACGAGCAGTACTTC.